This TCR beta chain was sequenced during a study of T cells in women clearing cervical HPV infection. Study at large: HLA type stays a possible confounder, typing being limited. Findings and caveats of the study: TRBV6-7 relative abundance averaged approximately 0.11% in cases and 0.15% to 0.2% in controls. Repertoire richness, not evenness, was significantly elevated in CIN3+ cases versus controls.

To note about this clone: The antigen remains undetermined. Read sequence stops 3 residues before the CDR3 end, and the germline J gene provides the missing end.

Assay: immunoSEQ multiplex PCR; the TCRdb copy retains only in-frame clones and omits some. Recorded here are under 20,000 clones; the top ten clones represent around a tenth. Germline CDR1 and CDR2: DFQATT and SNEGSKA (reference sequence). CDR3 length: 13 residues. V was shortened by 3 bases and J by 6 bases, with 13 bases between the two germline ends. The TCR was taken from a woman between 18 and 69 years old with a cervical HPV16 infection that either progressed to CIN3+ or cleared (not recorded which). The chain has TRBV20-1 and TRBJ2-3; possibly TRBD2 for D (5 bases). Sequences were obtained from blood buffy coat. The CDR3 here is CSASLSRGDTQYF. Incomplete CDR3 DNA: TGCAGTGCTAGCCTATCCCGCGGGGATACG.